Reported below is one T cell receptor beta chain. Its antigen is unidentified. This entry is derived from a study of Graves' ophthalmopathy and Graves' hyperthyroidism. Amplification of TCR beta CDR3 regions used RNA transcripts. Scientists carried out first-round RT-PCR using HTBI primers and then a second-round multiplex PCR. Each CDR3 protein is one row after TCRdb ran MiXCR on the multiplex PCR reads. Here the sample spans about 640,000 distinct CDR3 sequences, about 40% being singletons. The CDR3 is 13 amino acids. In germline, CDR1 is LNHNV, CDR2 YYDKDF (reference sequence). V was cut by 1 base and J by 3 bases, with 5 bases left in between. Findings and limits, study-wide: Both an approximately 69% sensitivity and a 72.22% specificity characterized the model's predictions of ophthalmopathy progression.

The genes are TRBV15 and TRBJ2-3; no clear D. The sequencing input was peripheral blood. The receptor was isolated from an adult man with Graves' ophthalmopathy. For the CDR3, the DNA is TGTGCCACCAGCAGAGTAAGAACAGATACGCAGTATTTT. It is translated as CATSRVRTDTQYF. Supplemented by reference TRBV15 and TRBJ2-3, the full variable domain reads DAMVIQNPRYQVTQFGKPVTLSCSQTLNHNVMYWYQQKSSQAPKLLFHYYDKDFNNEADTPDNFQSRRPNTSFCFLDIRSPGLGDTAMYLCATSRVRTDTQYFGPGTRLTVL.